The 7 T cell receptor beta chains in this list originate from one sample, sequenced in a study of T cell changes during pregnancy in multiple sclerosis. Here immunoSEQ multiplex PCR was the method, and the copy in TCRdb shows in-frame clones only, minus some. Here the sample spans approximately 60,000 clones, more than 85% being singletons. Sample: peripheral blood, taken after pregnancy. Receptors were obtained from a female donor in good health, enrolled as a control in a pregnancy study.

This chain joins TRBV11-2 and TRBJ2-7, with D maybe TRBD1 (5 bases). V was shortened by 1 base and J by 2 bases, with 12 bases between the two germline ends. Germline loops: CDR1 SGHAT, CDR2 FQNNGV. This CDR3 region has 15 residues. CDR3 loop: CASSLGVRATYEQYF. The DNA for the CDR3 is TGTGCCAGCAGCTTAGGGGTCAGGGCCACCTACGAGCAGTACTTC.

The rearrangement links TRBV28 to TRBJ1-2; possibly TRBD1 for D (5 bases). The CDR3 runs to 12 residues. Germline V lookup: CDR1 MDHEN, CDR2 SYDVKM. With 2 bases removed from V and 8 bases from J, the gap between germline ends came to 9 bases. In DNA form, the CDR3 reads TGTGCCAGCAGTTTACCAGGGCGAGGCTACACCTTC. Amino acid sequence: CASSLPGRGYTF.

The rearrangement links TRBV30 to TRBJ2-1, with D hard to call. V was shortened by 3 bases and J by 8 bases, with 5 bases between the two germline ends. The CDR3 is 10 residues long. The V gene's germline CDR1 is GTSNPN and CDR2 SVGIG (reference sequence). As DNA, the CDR3 is TGTGCCTGGAGCTTAGATGAGCAGTTCTTC. Encoded protein: CAWSLDEQFF.

The rearrangement links TRBV19 to TRBJ2-1, with 10 bases fitting TRBD2. The germline CDR1 and CDR2 sequences are LNHDA and SQIVND (reference sequence). The CDR3 consists of 17 residues. The J segment lost 3 bases and the V segment lost 4 bases, leaving 9 bases of the junction unmatched. The CDR3 loop is CASSSSLAGGLYNEQFF. The CDR3 nucleotides are TGTGCCAGTAGTAGCTCCTTAGCGGGAGGCCTCTACAATGAGCAGTTCTTC.

V and J are TRBV28 and TRBJ1-3, with TRBD1 matching over 8 bases. The CDR3 runs to 18 residues. The germline V gene encodes CDR1 MDHEN and CDR2 SYDVKM. V shed 5 bases and J 0 bases; nucleotides not matched to a gene: 12. CDR3 protein: CASSPGGRGPLSGNTIYF. DNA for the CDR3: TGTGCCAGCAGTCCTGGGGGCAGGGGGCCCCTCTCTGGAAACACCATATATTTT.

The chain carries TRBV5-1 and TRBJ2-6; tentatively, D is TRBD2 (5 bases). This CDR3 is built from 17 residues. Trimming left V 5 bases short and J 0 bases short, with 15 bases between. Germline-derived CDR1 and CDR2 are SGHRS and YFSETQ. CDR3 nucleotide sequence: TGCGCCAGCAGGCTAGCTGTGACGGCCTCTGGGGCCAACGTCCTGACTTTC. This gives the protein CASRLAVTASGANVLTF. The full variable domain, completed using reference TRBV5-1 and TRBJ2-6, is KAGVTQTPRYLIKTRGQQVTLSCSPISGHRSVSWYQQTPGQGLQFLFEYFSETQRNKGNFPGRFSGRQFSNSRSEMNVSTLELGDSALYLCASRLAVTASGANVLTFGAGSRLTVL.

The J gene is TRBJ2-2, the V gene TRBV28, with 7 bases fitting TRBD2. Germline lookup yields CDR1 MDHEN and CDR2 SYDVKM. This CDR3 is 18 amino acids long. V lost 5 bases to trimming and J lost 6 bases; unmatched junction nucleotides: 18. CDR3 DNA sequence: TGTGCCAGCAGTCCCCAGGCGTCATGGCGGGAGTATTCCGGGGAGCTGTTTTTT. This translates into CASSPQASWREYSGELFF. Drawing the rest from reference TRBV28 and TRBJ2-2, the complete variable domain is DVKVTQSSRYLVKRTGEKVFLECVQDMDHENMFWYRQDPGLGLRLIYFSYDVKMKEKGDIPEGYSVSREKKERFSLILESASTNQTSMYLCASSPQASWREYSGELFFGEGSRLTVL.